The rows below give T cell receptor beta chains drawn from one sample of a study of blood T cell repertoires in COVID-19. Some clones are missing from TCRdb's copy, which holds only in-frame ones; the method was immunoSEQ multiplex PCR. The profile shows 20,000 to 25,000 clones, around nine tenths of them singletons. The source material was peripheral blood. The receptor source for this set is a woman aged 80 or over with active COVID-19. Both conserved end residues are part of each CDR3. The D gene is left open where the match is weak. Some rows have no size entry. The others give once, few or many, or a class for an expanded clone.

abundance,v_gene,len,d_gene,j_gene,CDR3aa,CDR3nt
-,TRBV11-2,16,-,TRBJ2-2,CASSLSFDRNTGELFF,TGTGCCAGCAGCTTATCATTTGACAGAAACACCGGGGAGCTGTTTTTT
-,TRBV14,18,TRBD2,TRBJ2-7,CASSQGLAGGLSSYEQYF,TGTGCCAGCAGCCAGGGACTAGCGGGGGGCTTGAGCTCCTACGAGCAGTACTTC
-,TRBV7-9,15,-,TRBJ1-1,CASSPGGTMNTEAFF,TGTGCCAGCAGCCCCGGGGGGACCATGAACACTGAAGCTTTCTTT
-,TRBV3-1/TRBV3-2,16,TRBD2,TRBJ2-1,CASTPRGVAGDNEQFF,TGTGCCAGCACCCCCAGGGGGGTAGCGGGGGACAATGAGCAGTTCTTC
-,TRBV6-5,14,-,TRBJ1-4,CASSPGATNEKLFF,TGTGCCAGCAGCCCGGGTGCAACTAATGAAAAACTGTTTTTT
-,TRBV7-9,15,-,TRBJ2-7,CASSSARQDSYEQYF,TGTGCCAGCAGCTCGGCCCGACAGGACTCCTACGAGCAGTACTTC
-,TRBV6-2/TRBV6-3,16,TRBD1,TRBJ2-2,CASSDPGQGSTGELFF,TGTGCCAGCAGCGACCCGGGACAGGGGTCCACCGGGGAGCTGTTTTTT
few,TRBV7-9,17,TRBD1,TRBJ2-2,CASSLAPGQGWSGELFF,TGTGCCAGCAGCTTGGCTCCGGGACAGGGGTGGTCCGGGGAGCTGTTTTTT
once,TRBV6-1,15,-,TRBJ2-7,CASSDFGGVVGEQYF,TGTGCCAGCAGTGATTTTGGGGGCGTTGTCGGCGAGCAGTACTTC
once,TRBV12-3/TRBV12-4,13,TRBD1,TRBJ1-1,CASSPDRVTEAFF,TGTGCCAGCAGCCCGGACAGGGTAACTGAAGCTTTCTTT
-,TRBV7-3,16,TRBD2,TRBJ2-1,CASSLASGGPTGEQFF,TGTGCCAGCAGCTTAGCTAGCGGGGGGCCTACAGGTGAGCAGTTCTTC
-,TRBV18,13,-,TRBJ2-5,CASSSSGQETQYF,TGTGCCAGCTCATCAAGCGGGCAAGAGACCCAGTACTTC
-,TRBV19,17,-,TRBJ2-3,CASSLDTGSSSTDTQYF,TGTGCCAGTAGCTTGGATACGGGGAGTTCCAGCACAGATACGCAGTATTTT
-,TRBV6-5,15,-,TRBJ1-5,CASSQAWGVNQPQHF,TGTGCCAGCAGCCAGGCCTGGGGGGTTAATCAGCCCCAGCATTTT